This T cell receptor (beta chain) emerged from a study of T cell repertoires in cytomegalovirus infection. Using its own MiXCR run on the reads, TCRdb lists one record per CDR3 protein. The repertoire includes around 230,000 distinct CDR3 sequences, roughly 6.5% of them detected once, and 5.5% to 8% sits in the top ten. V was shortened by 1 base and J by 9 bases, with 15 bases between the two germline ends. CDR3 length: 14 amino acids. The germline V gene encodes CDR1 SGHTA and CDR2 FQGNSA. This clonotype was recorded many times. Sequencing was performed on PBMCs. The chain joins TRBV7-2 to TRBJ1-2; D gene ambiguous. The source of this sequence is a human donor in good health (CMV status not recorded). Some clones in this sample may be carry-over from other donors' samples. The CDR3 DNA is TGTGCCAGCAGCTTAGGTGGAACCAGTATGCGCTACACCTTC. It encodes CASSLGGTSMRYTF.